Sequencing of this T cell receptor beta chain was carried out in a study of shared clonotypes between healthy human individuals. There are many counts of this clone. Sequencing used immunoSEQ multiplex PCR; TCRdb keeps in-frame clones, though not all of them. The table lists some 350,000 clones, 74% of them singletons. The germline gives CDR1 MNHEY, CDR2 SMNVEV (reference sequence). With 2 bases removed from V and 5 bases from J, the gap between germline ends came to 13 bases. CDR3 length: 15 residues. J is TRBJ1-5 and V is TRBV27; D not resolved. Specimen: memory CD4+ T cells sorted from blood. As for subset: CD45RA-negative fraction. The TCR originated in a man in his thirties or forties in good health. The CDR3 here is CASSLRGFADQPQHF. The CDR3 DNA is TGTGCCAGCAGTTTACGGGGATTTGCAGATCAGCCCCAGCATTTT.